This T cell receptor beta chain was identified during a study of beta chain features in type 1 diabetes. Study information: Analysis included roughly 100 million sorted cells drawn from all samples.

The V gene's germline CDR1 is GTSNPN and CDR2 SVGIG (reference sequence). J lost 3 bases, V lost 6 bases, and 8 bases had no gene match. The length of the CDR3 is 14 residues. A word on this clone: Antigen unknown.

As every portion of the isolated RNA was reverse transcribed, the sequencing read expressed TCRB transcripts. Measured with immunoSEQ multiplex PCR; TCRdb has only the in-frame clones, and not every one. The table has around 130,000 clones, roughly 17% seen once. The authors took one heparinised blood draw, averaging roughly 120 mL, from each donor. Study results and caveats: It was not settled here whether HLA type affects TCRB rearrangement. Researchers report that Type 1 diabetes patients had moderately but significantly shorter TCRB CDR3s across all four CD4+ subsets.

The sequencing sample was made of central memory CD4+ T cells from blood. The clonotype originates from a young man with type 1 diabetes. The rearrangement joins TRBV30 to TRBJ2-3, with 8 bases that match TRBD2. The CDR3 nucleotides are TGTGCCTGCCAAGGTAGCGGGGCGACAGATACGCAGTATTTT. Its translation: CACQGSGATDTQYF.